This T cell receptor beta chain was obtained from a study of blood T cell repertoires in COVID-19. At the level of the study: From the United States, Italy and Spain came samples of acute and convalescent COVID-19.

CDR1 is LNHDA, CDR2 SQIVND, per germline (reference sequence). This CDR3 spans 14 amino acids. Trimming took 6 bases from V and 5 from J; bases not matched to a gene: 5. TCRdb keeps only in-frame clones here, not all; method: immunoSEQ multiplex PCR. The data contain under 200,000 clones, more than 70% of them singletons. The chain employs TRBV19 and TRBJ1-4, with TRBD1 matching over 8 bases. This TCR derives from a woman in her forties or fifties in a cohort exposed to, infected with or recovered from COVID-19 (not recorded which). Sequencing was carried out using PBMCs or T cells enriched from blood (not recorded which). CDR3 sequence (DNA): TGTGCCAGTAGGAACAGGGGGGACAATGAAAAACTGTTTTTT. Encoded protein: CASRNRGDNEKLFF.